The 26 T cell receptor beta chains presented below share a single source sample, sequenced in a study of T cell responses to AZD1222 COVID-19 vaccine. The method was immunoSEQ multiplex PCR; TCRdb's version includes in-frame clones alone and lacks a portion of them. The sample has about 140,000 clones, 80% to 90% seen once; the top ten hold 1.6%. The sample here was peripheral blood, taken on day 0 of AZD1222 vaccination. Receptor source: an adult in good health.

The chain is built from TRBV19 and TRBJ1-1, with 9 nucleotides matching TRBD1. The CDR3 sequence is 16 residues long. With 3 bases clipped from V and 5 bases from J, the junction kept 10 bases outside the gene matches. The V gene's germline CDR1 is LNHDA and CDR2 SQIVND (reference sequence). CDR3 nucleotides: TGTGCCAGTAGTATTTCGGGACAGGGACATCTTACTGAAGCTTTCTTT. As protein: CASSISGQGHLTEAFF.

This sequence joins TRBV5-4 and TRBJ1-6, with D uncertain. Per germline, CDR1 SGHNT and CDR2 YYREEE (reference sequence). The CDR3 covers 15 residues. The V gene lost 4 bases and the J gene lost 9 bases, with 17 bases spanning the gap. As DNA, the CDR3 is TGTGCCAGCAGCGGCCGGGCCCAAAAGGGTTCACCCCTCCACTTT. Its translation is CASSGRAQKGSPLHF.

This rearrangement joins TRBV7-9 to TRBJ2-7; D ambiguous. The CDR3 is made up of 14 amino acids. Trimming took off 1 base at V and 0 bases at J, with 7 bases between the two ends. Germline CDR1 and CDR2: SEHNR and FQNEAQ (reference sequence). This chain's CDR3 is CASSLVRSSYEQYF. The CDR3 coding sequence is TGTGCCAGCAGCTTAGTTAGAAGCTCCTACGAGCAGTACTTC.

The chain carries TRBV7-9 and TRBJ2-7; D might be TRBD1 or TRBD2, each matching 5 bases. V dropped 6 bases and J dropped 1 base, with 16 bases sitting between them. The CDR3 has 15 amino acids. Looked up from germline, CDR1 is SEHNR and CDR2 is FQNEAQ (reference sequence). DNA for the CDR3: TGTGCCAGCAGTCACGGGGTGGGGGAGTCCTACGAGCAGTACTTC. It translates to CASSHGVGESYEQYF.

This clone turned up a few times. The chain recombines TRBV9 with TRBJ1-6; TRBD1 might be the D (6 bases). V shed 4 bases and J shed 9 bases, with 17 bases lying between them. CDR3 length: 15 residues. From germline, CDR1 is SGDLS and CDR2 YYNGEE. The CDR3 protein is CASSPSRGPSSPLHF. In nucleotides, the CDR3 is TGTGCCAGCAGCCCATCGCGGGGGCCAAGTTCACCCCTCCACTTT.

This clone was counted once. J is TRBJ1-2 and V is TRBV6-1, with a tentative D call TRBD1 (5 bases). CDR3 length: 19 residues. V shed 2 bases and J shed 4 bases, with 26 bases lying between them. CDR1 and CDR2 from the germline V gene are MNHNS and SASEGT. CDR3 DNA sequence: TGTGCCAGCAGTGAACCCGGCCGGGGGGAGCGGGCGTCGGGCTATGGCTACACCTTC. This encodes CASSEPGRGERASGYGYTF.

This clone was seen only once. The chain carries TRBV30 and TRBJ1-4; D remains ambiguous. The CDR3 runs 15 residues. The germline V gene has CDR1 GTSNPN and CDR2 SVGIG (reference sequence). The V end was cut by 5 bases, the J end by 8 bases, with 21 bases between. The CDR3, as DNA: TGTGCCTGGGCCGATAGGGTCCATTGGAGGGAAAAACTGTTTTTT. Protein: CAWADRVHWREKLFF.

The V call is TRBV28, the J call TRBJ2-7; 10 bases match TRBD2. This CDR3 has 17 amino acids. The V and J ends lost 5 bases and 0 bases, in that order; junction bases with no gene match: 10. From germline, CDR1 is MDHEN and CDR2 SYDVKM. Here the CDR3 reads CASSPVIGLAVSYEQYF. The CDR3 DNA is TGTGCCAGCAGTCCTGTCATTGGACTAGCGGTCTCCTACGAGCAGTACTTC.

The CDR3 is CATSRDRRSSRGREQYF. The CDR3 nucleotides read TGTGCCACCAGCAGAGATCGCCGATCTTCCAGGGGGAGGGAGCAGTACTTC. The genes are TRBV15 and TRBJ2-7; TRBD1 might be the D (7 bases). V shed 0 bases and J shed 7 bases, with 22 bases lying between them. Germline assignment: CDR1 LNHNV and CDR2 YYDKDF (reference sequence). The CDR3 runs to 17 residues.

This sequence joins TRBV7-9 and TRBJ1-4; tentative D call: TRBD1 (5 bases). The CDR3 totals 14 residues. The germline CDR1 and CDR2 sequences are SEHNR and FQNEAQ (reference sequence). The V and J ends lost 5 bases and 8 bases respectively, with 15 bases between them. CDR3 sequence reads: CASSPGTRGEKLFF. For the CDR3, the DNA is TGTGCCAGCAGCCCCGGGACTCGGGGGGAAAAACTGTTTTTT.

The chain employs TRBV27 and TRBJ2-1; D gene unclear. The CDR3 spans 12 residues. Trimming removed 5 bases at V and 5 bases at J, with 7 bases between. Germline V gene sequence: CDR1 MNHEY, CDR2 SMNVEV (reference sequence). This CDR3 is CASSPRHNEQFF. As DNA, the CDR3 is TGTGCCAGCAGTCCGAGGCACAATGAGCAGTTCTTC.

The rearrangement joins TRBV10-2 to TRBJ2-1, with 11 bases matching TRBD2. Germline V gene lookup returns CDR1 WSHSY and CDR2 SAAADI. Trimming cost V 2 bases and J 7 bases; bases outside gene matches: 4. The CDR3 is 15 residues long. The CDR3 spells CASSEGTSGRNEQFF. The CDR3 DNA reads as TGCGCCAGCAGTGAGGGGACTAGCGGAAGGAATGAGCAGTTCTTC.

The rearrangement joins TRBV15 to TRBJ2-1, with D maybe TRBD2 (6 bases). Germline CDR1 is LNHNV and CDR2 is YYDKDF (reference sequence). The CDR3 totals 17 residues. The V and J ends lost 2 bases and 5 bases respectively, with 19 bases between them. The CDR3 sequence: CATSRSPWRVSDNEQFF. CDR3 nucleotide sequence: TGTGCCACCAGCAGATCCCCTTGGAGGGTTTCCGACAATGAGCAGTTCTTC.

This clone was picked up one time. The CDR3 bases are TGTGCCAGCAGTTACTCATTGGGGGACGAGCAGTACTTC. This sequence encodes CASSYSLGDEQYF. The V and J genes are TRBV6-5 and TRBJ2-7; perhaps D is TRBD1 or TRBD2 (5 bases each). The germline gives CDR1 MNHEY, CDR2 SVGAGI. V lost 0 bases and J lost 5, with 8 bases in between. The length of the CDR3 is 13 residues.

This clone showed up just a few times. The chain uses TRBV11-2 and TRBJ1-1; 7 bases line up with TRBD1. V lost 5 bases, J lost 7 bases, and 10 bases stayed unmatched. Germline CDR1 reads SGHAT; CDR2 reads FQNNGV. The CDR3 is 14 amino acids. CDR3 bases: TGTGCCAGCAGCCCGCGACAGGGAGTTAATGAAGCTTTCTTT. Translation gives CASSPRQGVNEAFF.

The chain uses TRBV24-1 and TRBJ2-1; 10 bases align to TRBD1. The length of the CDR3 is 20 residues. Per germline, CDR1 KGHDR and CDR2 SFDVKD. Losses at the gene ends were 0 bases for V and 0 bases for J; bases not matched to a gene: 10. CDR3 region: CATSDLGGTGVLSSYNEQFF. The CDR3 nucleotides are TGTGCCACCAGTGATTTGGGCGGGACAGGGGTCCTCAGCTCCTACAATGAGCAGTTCTTC.

This clone has a single count. The V gene is TRBV3-1 (or the pseudogene TRBV3-2), the J gene TRBJ1-5; D unresolved. Germline V lookup: CDR1 LGHDT, CDR2 YNNKEL (reference sequence). The CDR3 spans 17 residues. V lost 6 bases and J 6 bases, leaving 24 bases between the germline ends. The CDR3 sequence is CASRKGAVPSAAQPQHF. In nucleotides, the CDR3 is TGTGCCAGCAGAAAGGGAGCGGTCCCAAGTGCGGCTCAGCCCCAGCATTTT.

The chain is built from TRBV11-2 and TRBJ2-1; 7 positions agree with TRBD2. The length of the CDR3 is 15 residues. Germline V CDR1 and CDR2: SGHAT, FQNNGV. Trimming cost V 5 bases and J 9 bases; bases outside gene matches: 13. The CDR3 DNA sequence: TGTGCCAGCAGCCCCCATAGCGGGTACTCCGGTGAGCAGTTCTTC. This sequence encodes CASSPHSGYSGEQFF.

The chain recombines TRBV2 with TRBJ1-6; TRBD1 is a possible D gene (6 bases). This CDR3 contains 14 residues. From germline, CDR1 is SNHLY and CDR2 FYNNEI. V gave up 8 bases and J gave up 6 bases, with 14 bases separating them. The DNA for the CDR3 is TGTGCCAGCCGGCAGGGGCCGGGTAATTCACCCCTCCACTTT. This translates into CASRQGPGNSPLHF.

The genes are TRBV11-3 and TRBJ1-6; tentatively, D is TRBD1 (5 bases). Looked up from germline, CDR1 is SGHNT and CDR2 is YENEEA. The CDR3 totals 13 residues. V lost 1 base and J lost 10, with 8 bases in between. The CDR3 nucleotides are TGTGCCAGCAGCTTAGTTCAGGGCTCACCCCTCCACTTT. Its protein is CASSLVQGSPLHF.

The chain joins TRBV19 to TRBJ2-3; 9 bases agree with TRBD2. CDR3 length equals 19 residues. Germline V CDR1 and CDR2: LNHDA, SQIVND (reference sequence). The trim removed 1 base at V and 3 bases at J, leaving 14 bases unmatched. CDR3 nucleotide sequence: TGTGCCAGTAGTATAGCCCCGGTTTCGGGAGCGGGAGGTACAGATACGCAGTATTTT. This translates into CASSIAPVSGAGGTDTQYF.

This sequence joins TRBV28 and TRBJ2-7; 8 nucleotides line up with TRBD2. CDR1 and CDR2 (germline): MDHEN, SYDVKM. This CDR3 has 16 amino acids. The V and J ends lost 1 base and 1 base, in that order; junction bases with no gene match: 6. The CDR3: CASSLFSLAESYEQYF. The DNA for the CDR3 is TGTGCCAGCAGTTTATTTTCACTAGCGGAATCCTACGAGCAGTACTTC.

The J gene is TRBJ2-7, the V gene TRBV28; D unclear. The V end lost 6 bases, the J end lost 2 bases, and 8 bases lay between the germline ends. CDR3 length: 12 amino acids. Germline lookup yields CDR1 MDHEN and CDR2 SYDVKM. This CDR3 reads CASRRDPYEQYF. Here the CDR3 DNA reads TGTGCCAGCAGGCGAGACCCCTACGAGCAGTACTTC. Full variable domain (outside the CDR3, taken from reference TRBV28 and TRBJ2-7): DVKVTQSSRYLVKRTGEKVFLECVQDMDHENMFWYRQDPGLGLRLIYFSYDVKMKEKGDIPEGYSVSREKKERFSLILESASTNQTSMYLCASRRDPYEQYFGPGTRLTVT.

The J gene is TRBJ2-3, the V gene TRBV6-5; 9 bases are a match to TRBD2. The CDR3 totals 15 residues. Germline CDR1 MNHEY, CDR2 SVGAGI. V gave up 6 bases and J gave up 0 bases; unmatched junction bases: 4. Written as DNA, the CDR3 is TGTGCCAGCAGCCGACTAGCGGCTAGCACAGATACGCAGTATTTT. Its protein product is CASSRLAASTDTQYF.

The chain recombines TRBV19 with TRBJ1-1, with no clear D. V lost 3 bases and J lost 0, with 8 bases in between. CDR3 length: 14 residues. The germline V gene has CDR1 LNHDA and CDR2 SQIVND (reference sequence). CDR3 residues: CASSIRKMNTEAFF. The CDR3 nucleotides read TGTGCCAGTAGTATTCGGAAGATGAACACTGAAGCTTTCTTT.

The chain is built from TRBV6-4 and TRBJ1-5; D call uncertain. The CDR3 runs 13 residues. With 0 bases removed from V and 9 bases from J, the gap between germline ends came to 9 bases. Germline V CDR1 and CDR2: MRHNA, SNTAGT. The CDR3 DNA reads TGTGCCAGCAGTGACTCAGGATTGGGGCCCCAGCATTTT. Its translation is CASSDSGLGPQHF.